The next 17 T cell receptor beta chains were all read from a single sample in a study of blood T cells in healthy people across ages. The use of a sample-barcoded 5' primer and a J-beta primer mix characterized a second PCR of roughly 7 to 11 cycles. One entry per CDR3 protein results from TCRdb running MiXCR on the 5' RACE reads. Of around 800,000 distinct CDR3 sequences in the sample, approximately 48% are singletons; the top ten hold about a fifth. The source material was blood. Source of these receptors: a man in his fifties or sixties in good health.

This clonotype was recorded a few times. As DNA, the CDR3 is TGTGCCAGCCAGGGAGACCGTAATCAGCCCCAGCATTTT. Protein sequence: CASQGDRNQPQHF. The genes are TRBV28 and TRBJ1-5; a possible D gene is TRBD1 (5 bases). The V gene lost 8 bases and the J gene lost 4 bases, with 12 bases spanning the gap. The CDR3 runs to 13 residues. The germline CDR1 and CDR2 sequences are MDHEN and SYDVKM.

The rearrangement uses TRBV10-3 and TRBJ2-5, with D perhaps matching TRBD2 (5 bases). The V and J ends lost 7 bases and 5 bases respectively, with 14 bases between them. The V gene's germline CDR1 is ENHRY and CDR2 SYGVKD. This CDR3 contains 13 residues. CDR3 region: CAITYRLNETQYF. CDR3 bases: TGTGCCATCACATACCGACTAAACGAGACCCAGTACTTC.

This clonotype came up a few times. This chain joins TRBV20-1 and TRBJ2-5, with D hard to call. Germline-derived CDR1 and CDR2 are DFQATT and SNEGSKA (reference sequence). V lost 5 bases and J 4 bases, leaving 20 bases between the germline ends. The CDR3 sequence is 15 residues long. The CDR3 spells CSASPPTYVVETQYF. The DNA for the CDR3 is TGCAGTGCTTCACCTCCGACTTACGTCGTAGAGACCCAGTACTTC.

With respect to this clonotype: A read error may produce the germline difference seen at one junction end. The rearrangement links TRBV2 to TRBJ1-6; unclear D gene. CDR3 size: 16 residues. Germline CDR1 is SNHLY and CDR2 is FYNNEI. The CDR3 bases are TGTGCCAGCAGTCCTATTGCATCAGCCTACAATTCACCCCTCCACTTT. Translating gives CASSPIASAYNSPLHF.

This chain joins TRBV20-1 and TRBJ2-1; perhaps TRBD2 as D (6 bases). The CDR3 is made up of 12 amino acids. The V gene lost 6 bases and the J gene lost 3 bases, with 9 bases spanning the gap. The germline CDR1 and CDR2 sequences are DFQATT and SNEGSKA (reference sequence). CDR3 nucleotides: TGCAGTGCAGGGGACTTCTACAATGAGCAGTTCTTC. Residues: CSAGDFYNEQFF.

The chain links TRBV19 to TRBJ1-4, with D perhaps TRBD1 (5 bases). The length of the CDR3 is 16 residues. Germline CDR1 is LNHDA and CDR2 is SQIVND (reference sequence). The V end was cut by 7 bases, the J end by 2 bases, with 17 bases between. DNA for the CDR3: TGTGCCAGTATAGATCCACGGGGACGTACTAATGAAAAACTGTTTTTT. It is translated as CASIDPRGRTNEKLFF.

On this clonotype: A junction end diverges from the germline sequence, so it may reflect a read error. The chain has TRBV20-1 and TRBJ1-1; no clear D gene. There are 14 residues in the CDR3. The germline V gene encodes CDR1 DFQATT and CDR2 SNEGSKA (reference sequence). The CDR3 here is CGARGIGGNTEAFF. CDR3 nucleotides: TGCGGTGCTAGAGGGATTGGAGGGAACACTGAAGCTTTCTTT.

The rearrangement uses TRBV21-1 and TRBJ2-4; TRBD1, as called in the table, went unchecked against the DNA. TRBV21-1 is noted as a pseudogene. The CDR3 is 14 amino acids. The CDR3 sequence is CASGSGDVIVIQYF. For the CDR3, the DNA is TGTGCCAGCGGCAGCGGGGACGTCATCGTCATTCAGTACTTC.

The chain couples TRBV6-1 to TRBJ2-6, with D possibly TRBD2 on 6 matching bases. This CDR3 spans 20 amino acids. Germline V gene sequence: CDR1 MNHNS, CDR2 SASEGT. V shed 8 bases and J shed 3 bases, with 29 bases lying between them. The CDR3 loop reads CASWGEWSGRASGGANVLTF. The CDR3, as DNA: TGTGCCAGCTGGGGGGAATGGTCAGGGAGAGCTTCGGGTGGGGCCAACGTCCTGACTTTC.

The table lists this clonotype with a count of one. V and J are TRBV6-6 and TRBJ1-6; 9 bases map to TRBD1. The CDR3 is made up of 14 amino acids. The V and J ends lost 8 bases and 10 bases, in that order; junction bases with no gene match: 9. From germline, CDR1 is MNHNY and CDR2 SVGAGI (reference sequence). The CDR3, as DNA: TGTGCCAGCGCGTCCGGGACAGGGCCATCACCCCTCCACTTT. Translated, it gives CASASGTGPSPLHF.

The chain is built from TRBV7-9 and TRBJ2-7; TRBD2 might be the D (5 bases). Germline V gives CDR1 SEHNR, CDR2 FQNEAQ (reference sequence). Between the trimmed V and J ends, which lost 3 bases and 7 bases, there was a span of 19 bases. CDR3 length: 15 residues. The CDR3 sequence is CASSLGDLDYNEQYF. CDR3 nucleotides: TGTGCCAGCAGCTTGGGAGACTTAGACTACAATGAGCAGTACTTC.

The chain combines TRBV7-9 with TRBJ2-7, with D hard to call. The V gene lost 5 bases and the J gene lost 2 bases, with 10 bases spanning the gap. The CDR3 runs 13 residues. In germline, CDR1 is SEHNR, CDR2 FQNEAQ (reference sequence). CDR3 DNA: TGTGCCAGCAGCGTAGTGGCTGCCTACGAGCAGTACTTC. It is translated as CASSVVAAYEQYF.

Only a few counts were recorded for this clonotype. The chain employs TRBV12-3 or TRBV12-4 and TRBJ1-5, with D maybe TRBD1 (6 bases). The germline V and J ends were trimmed by 1 base and 2 bases, with 9 bases remaining between them. The CDR3 has 15 amino acids. CDR3 sequence reads: CASSLGRGRNQPQHF. CDR3 bases: TGTGCCAGCAGTTTAGGCAGGGGCCGCAATCAGCCCCAGCATTTT.

This clonotype was seen a handful of times. The V gene is TRBV10-3, the J gene TRBJ2-1; TRBD2 matches 9 bases. CDR1 ENHRY and CDR2 SYGVKD come from the germline V gene. The length of the CDR3 is 15 residues. The junction had 0 bases not matched to a gene; V was cut back by 3 bases and J by 0 bases. The CDR3 is CAISEAGGSYNEQFF. In DNA, the CDR3 is TGTGCCATCAGTGAAGCGGGGGGCTCCTACAATGAGCAGTTCTTC.

V gene TRBV10-3 combines with J gene TRBJ2-3; no reliable D call. Per the germline V gene, CDR1 is ENHRY and CDR2 is SYGVKD. V was shortened by 2 bases and J by 2 bases, with 5 bases between the two germline ends. The CDR3 totals 13 residues. CDR3 protein: CAISEQITDTQYF. The CDR3 bases are TGTGCCATCAGTGAGCAGATCACAGATACGCAGTATTTT.

This sequence joins TRBV19 and TRBJ1-2; D perhaps matches TRBD1 (6 bases). Germline V gene data show CDR1 as LNHDA and CDR2 as SQIVND (reference sequence). V lost 7 bases and J lost 8, with 14 bases in between. This CDR3 has 12 residues. CDR3 sequence (DNA): TGTGCCAGTATAGGGGGGGCCAACGGCTACACCTTC. It codes for CASIGGANGYTF.

Concerning this clonotype itself: One base away lies a much larger clone, so this may be a sequencing read error. The chain joins TRBV6-2 or TRBV6-3 to TRBJ2-5; 7 bases agree with TRBD1. J was trimmed by 11 bases and V by 7 bases; bases with no gene match: 10. This CDR3 contains 12 residues. CDR1 and CDR2 from the germline V gene are MNHEY and SVGEGT. The CDR3 coding sequence is TGTGCCAGCAAAACAGGGGACAATGAGCAGTACTTC. Translated: CASKTGDNEQYF.